This entry lists 19 T cell receptor beta chains sequenced from one sample in a study of blood T cell repertoires in COVID-19. Only in-frame clones appear in the TCRdb table, and some are missing; sequencing was by immunoSEQ multiplex PCR. The table shows 100,000 to 150,000 clones, with 65% to 85% occurring only once. Sequencing used peripheral blood. Every receptor here comes from a man in his 70s with acute or convalescent COVID-19.

This chain joins TRBV29-1 and TRBJ2-1; 7 nucleotides line up with TRBD2. The CDR3 length is 14 residues. With 6 bases clipped from V and 1 base from J, the junction kept 6 bases outside the gene matches. CDR1 and CDR2 from the germline V gene are SQVTM and ANQGSEA. CDR3: CSVDVGGSYNEQFF. CDR3 sequence (DNA): TGCAGCGTGGATGTCGGGGGGTCCTACAATGAGCAGTTCTTC.

J is TRBJ2-1 and V is TRBV7-3; D possibly corresponds to TRBD2 (7 bases). The V end lost 5 bases, the J end lost 1 base, and 12 bases lay between the germline ends. Germline V gives CDR1 SGHTA, CDR2 FQGTGA. This CDR3 is 15 amino acids long. The CDR3: CASSGGAVSYNEQFF. The CDR3 DNA sequence: TGTGCCAGCAGCGGGGGGGCCGTATCCTACAATGAGCAGTTCTTC. Full variable domain (missing parts from reference TRBV7-3 and TRBJ2-1): GAGVSQTPSNKVTEKGKYVELRCDPISGHTALYWYRQSLGQGPEFLIYFQGTGAADDSGLPNDRFFAVRPEGSVSTLKIQRTERGDSAVYLCASSGGAVSYNEQFFGPGTRLTVL.

CDR3 nucleotides: TGTGCCAGCAGCTTTGGGGGGTCGGGAGCCTCTGGAAACACCATATATTTT. Protein: CASSFGGSGASGNTIYF. The chain is built from TRBV5-4 and TRBJ1-3, with TRBD1 as a possible D gene (5 bases). Trimming took 2 bases from V and 0 from J, leaving 15 bases between them. CDR1 and CDR2 (germline): SGHNT, YYREEE (reference sequence). The CDR3 length is 17 residues.

This chain joins TRBV6-5 and TRBJ2-4, with D perhaps matching TRBD1 (5 bases). The CDR3 runs to 15 residues. V lost 0 bases, J lost 3 bases, and 9 bases lay in between. Germline CDR1 reads MNHEY; CDR2 reads SVGAGI. The CDR3 is CASSYSGLGKNIQYF. The CDR3 bases are TGTGCCAGCAGTTACTCGGGGCTCGGCAAAAACATTCAGTACTTC.

This clone was detected once. This chain connects TRBV3-1 (or the pseudogene TRBV3-2) to TRBJ1-2; D may be TRBD1 (6 bases). This CDR3 region has 13 residues. Germline CDR1 is LGHDT and CDR2 is YNNKEL (reference sequence). Trimming removed 7 bases at V and 2 bases at J, with 11 bases between. CDR3 sequence (DNA): TGTGCCAGCACGAGGGGGTGGAACTATGGCTACACCTTC. Translated: CASTRGWNYGYTF.

This clone was counted a single time. The chain has TRBV18 and TRBJ2-1, with D unresolved. Germline lookup yields CDR1 KGHSH and CDR2 LQKENI. V was shortened by 3 bases and J by 0 bases, with 12 bases between the two germline ends. CDR3 length: 16 amino acids. The CDR3 sequence is CASSPLGLSSYNEQFF. CDR3 sequence (DNA): TGTGCCAGCTCACCTCTGGGCCTCAGCTCCTACAATGAGCAGTTCTTC. The variable domain in full, completed from reference TRBV18 and TRBJ2-1, reads NAGVMQNPRHLVRRRGQEARLRCSPMKGHSHVYWYRQLPEEGLKFMVYLQKENIIDESGMPKERFSAEFPKEGPSILRIQQVVRGDSAAYFCASSPLGLSSYNEQFFGPGTRLTVL.

The chain is built from TRBV5-1 and TRBJ2-6, with no clear D. CDR1 and CDR2 (germline): SGHRS, YFSETQ. The length of the CDR3 is 15 residues. The ends were cut back, 0 bases at V and 0 bases at J, with 4 bases in the middle. CDR3 region: CASSLGPSGANVLTF. The CDR3 bases are TGCGCCAGCAGCTTGGGGCCCTCTGGGGCCAACGTCCTGACTTTC.

The chain uses TRBV10-1 and TRBJ1-3; D uncertain. Trimming left V 8 bases short and J 2 bases short, with 10 bases between. This CDR3 region has 13 residues. Germline V CDR1 and CDR2: WNHNN, SYGVQD (reference sequence). In DNA form, the CDR3 reads TGCGCCAGCCGCGGTGGAACTGGAAACACCATATATTTT. This sequence encodes CASRGGTGNTIYF.

The chain employs TRBV7-9 and TRBJ1-1; D perhaps matches TRBD1 (6 bases). Germline V gene lookup returns CDR1 SEHNR and CDR2 FQNEAQ (reference sequence). The V end was cut by 6 bases, the J end by 4 bases, with 21 bases between. CDR3 length equals 16 residues. CDR3 nucleotide sequence: TGTGCCAGCAGTCTTAGGGGGGGCGGAGGTATCACTGAAGCTTTCTTT. Protein product: CASSLRGGGGITEAFF. The variable domain in full, with the rest retrieved from reference TRBV7-9 and TRBJ1-1, is DTGVSQNPRHKITKRGQNVTFRCDPISEHNRLYWYRQTLGQGPEFLTYFQNEAQLEKSRLLSDRFSAERPKGSFSTLEIQRTEQGDSAMYLCASSLRGGGGITEAFFGQGTRLTVV.

The chain combines TRBV21-1 with TRBJ1-1. TRBV21-1 counts as a pseudogene. This CDR3 contains 11 residues. CDR3 in amino acids: CAREQNTEAFF. Written as DNA, the CDR3 is TGTGCCAGAGAGCAGAACACTGAAGCTTTCTTT.

The CDR3 nucleotides are TGTGCCAGCAGCGTACTAGCGGGGGGCTACAATGAGCAGTTCTTC. It encodes CASSVLAGGYNEQFF. The chain has TRBV9 and TRBJ2-1; 11 positions match TRBD2. V gave up 1 base and J gave up 3 bases; unmatched junction bases: 0. There are 15 residues in the CDR3. The germline V gene encodes CDR1 SGDLS and CDR2 YYNGEE.

The V call is TRBV20-1, the J call TRBJ1-4, with D maybe TRBD1 (6 bases). From germline, CDR1 is DFQATT and CDR2 SNEGSKA (reference sequence). The CDR3 extends over 13 amino acids. Trimming took off 3 bases at V and 6 bases at J, with 11 bases between the two ends. The CDR3 sequence: CSASRGWDEKLFF. DNA for the CDR3: TGCAGTGCTAGTAGGGGGTGGGATGAAAAACTGTTTTTT.

The chain is built from TRBV15 and TRBJ2-1; D not resolved. The CDR3 loop spans 14 amino acids. Trimming cost V 0 bases and J 6 bases, with 9 bases left between them. Germline V gene data show CDR1 as LNHNV and CDR2 as YYDKDF (reference sequence). CDR3 in amino acids: CATSRDIARNEQFF. CDR3 coding DNA: TGTGCCACCAGCAGAGATATAGCACGCAATGAGCAGTTCTTC. Together with reference TRBV15 and TRBJ2-1, the CDR3 gives the full variable domain: DAMVIQNPRYQVTQFGKPVTLSCSQTLNHNVMYWYQQKSSQAPKLLFHYYDKDFNNEADTPDNFQSRRPNTSFCFLDIRSPGLGDTAMYLCATSRDIARNEQFFGPGTRLTVL.

The DNA of the CDR3 is TGTGCCAGCAGCCGGGGGCTACAAGAGACCCAGTACTTC. Its translation is CASSRGLQETQYF. The rearrangement uses TRBV14 and TRBJ2-5, with a tentative D call TRBD1 (6 bases). V was cut by 4 bases and J by 2 bases, with 8 bases left in between. The germline V gene encodes CDR1 SGHDN and CDR2 FVKESK. The CDR3 is 13 amino acids.

The V gene is TRBV11-2, the J gene TRBJ2-7; no clear D. The ends were cut back, 4 bases at V and 5 bases at J, with 12 bases in the middle. This CDR3 has 13 residues. Germline CDR1 is SGHAT and CDR2 is FQNNGV. This CDR3 is CASSYEMSDEQYF. In nucleotides, the CDR3 is TGTGCCAGCAGCTATGAAATGTCGGACGAGCAGTACTTC.

The CDR3 nucleotides are TGTGCCTTAACCCGGGATTCCTACGAGCAGTACTTC. This gives the protein CALTRDSYEQYF. The chain employs TRBV30 and TRBJ2-7; D perhaps matches TRBD2 (5 bases). CDR1 and CDR2 (germline): GTSNPN, SVGIG (reference sequence). The germline V and J ends were trimmed by 7 bases and 1 base, with 11 bases remaining between them. The CDR3 length is 12 residues. Supplemented by reference TRBV30 and TRBJ2-7, the full variable domain reads SQTIHQWPATLVQPVGSPLSLECTVEGTSNPNLYWYRQAAGRGLQLLFYSVGIGQISSEVPQNLSASRPQDRQFILSSKKLLLSDSGFYLCALTRDSYEQYFGPGTRLTVT.

The chain recombines TRBV2 with TRBJ2-1; 7 bases line up with TRBD1. Germline V lookup: CDR1 SNHLY, CDR2 FYNNEI. V trimming: 5 bases; J trimming: 2 bases; junction bases outside the gene matches: 3. This CDR3 has 14 residues. CDR3 region: CASSYGQAYNEQFF. The CDR3 DNA follows: TGTGCCAGCAGTTACGGACAGGCCTACAATGAGCAGTTCTTC.

V and J are TRBV12-5 and TRBJ1-2, with TRBD1 as a possible D gene (5 bases). Trimming stripped 5 bases from V and 4 bases from J, with 8 bases between. CDR3 length: 12 residues. In germline, CDR1 is LGHNT, CDR2 FRNRAP. CDR3 amino acids: CASGIDSYGYTF. CDR3 DNA sequence: TGTGCTAGTGGTATAGACAGCTATGGCTACACCTTC.

This clone was counted a few times. V usage is TRBV28 and J usage is TRBJ1-2; 7 nucleotides match TRBD1. Germline lookup yields CDR1 MDHEN and CDR2 SYDVKM. V lost 8 bases to trimming and J lost 4 bases; unmatched junction nucleotides: 4. This CDR3 spans 12 amino acids. The CDR3 region is CASLTGPYGYTF. In DNA, the CDR3 is TGTGCCAGCCTGACAGGGCCCTATGGCTACACCTTC.